This T cell receptor (beta chain) was captured in a study of blood T cells in healthy people across ages. Findings and caveats of the study: Roughly linear age-related decline in beta diversity appeared, significant by age about 40.

Germline CDR1 reads SGHDN; CDR2 reads FVKESK. The junction had 12 bases not matched to a gene; V was cut back by 5 bases and J by 7 bases. The CDR3 is made up of 15 amino acids. Combining a sample-barcoded 5' primer with a J-beta primer mix, a second PCR ran for roughly 6 to 11 cycles. One entry per CDR3 protein, called by TCRdb with MiXCR from the 5' RACE reads. This repertoire shows about 800,000 distinct CDR3 sequences, 55% to 75% found once; its top ten account for approximately 20%. On this clonotype: The antigen remains unidentified.

J is TRBJ1-2 and V is TRBV14; 8 bases are shared with TRBD1. Specimen: blood. The source of this sequence is a man aged 30-40 years in good health. CDR3 DNA sequence: TGTGCCAGCAGCACAACAGGGGGGGCCGGGAGTGGCTACACCTTC. As protein: CASSTTGGAGSGYTF.